The sequence of this T cell receptor beta chain was determined in a study of identical twins. Findings and caveats of the study: Out-of-frame alpha sequences common to twins exhibited an excess of low generation probability. Excess twin sharing in beta out-of-frame sequences was weaker. The authors noted that invariant MAIT and iNKT cells could partly confound zero-insertion analyses.

In TCRdb, the 5' RACE reads were re-called with MiXCR into one record per CDR3 protein. Here the sample spans 150,000 or so distinct CDR3 sequences, under 4.5% being singletons. V lost 0 bases and J lost 3, with 6 bases in between. Germline values: CDR1 SGHKS, CDR2 YYEKEE (reference sequence). The CDR3 runs 13 residues. This clonotype has a count of ten or more. Its antigen is currently unknown. This clonotype was sampled from a young man in good health. The rearrangement links TRBV5-5 to TRBJ1-1; D gene ambiguous. Sequenced: memory T cells sorted from blood. Here the CDR3 reads CASSLAAYTEAFF. The DNA for the CDR3 is TGTGCCAGCAGCTTGGCGGCTTACACTGAAGCTTTCTTT.